The clone carrying this T cell receptor (beta chain) was recorded only once. No antigen is known for it. This specimen comes from a study of cytomegalovirus exposure and HLA in healthy donors. The germline V gene has CDR1 MNHEY and CDR2 SVGAGI. With 2 bases removed from V and 0 bases from J, the gap between germline ends came to 12 bases. The CDR3 extends over 16 amino acids. Use of 60 Vbeta and 13 Jbeta primers characterized the PCR. Using immunoSEQ multiplex PCR, the repertoire was profiled, and TCRdb retains in-frame clones only, with some absent. The profile shows about 200,000 clones, about 80% of them singletons. Regarding the study as a whole: A few chains linked to CMV were shown in vitro to be specific for CMV antigens. Common viral pathogens (according to a later analysis) appeared linked to several of the most significant clusters. Accurate prediction of most subjects' HLA-A and HLA-B alleles from TCR beta sequences was reported.

The rearrangement uses TRBV6-5 and TRBJ2-3, with D maybe TRBD1 (6 bases). The material sequenced was PBMCs. This TCR was sampled from a man aged 40-50 years in good health and CMV-seropositive. The CDR3 region is CASSYATGESTDTQYF. CDR3 nucleotides: TGTGCCAGCAGTTACGCGACAGGCGAGAGCACAGATACGCAGTATTTT.